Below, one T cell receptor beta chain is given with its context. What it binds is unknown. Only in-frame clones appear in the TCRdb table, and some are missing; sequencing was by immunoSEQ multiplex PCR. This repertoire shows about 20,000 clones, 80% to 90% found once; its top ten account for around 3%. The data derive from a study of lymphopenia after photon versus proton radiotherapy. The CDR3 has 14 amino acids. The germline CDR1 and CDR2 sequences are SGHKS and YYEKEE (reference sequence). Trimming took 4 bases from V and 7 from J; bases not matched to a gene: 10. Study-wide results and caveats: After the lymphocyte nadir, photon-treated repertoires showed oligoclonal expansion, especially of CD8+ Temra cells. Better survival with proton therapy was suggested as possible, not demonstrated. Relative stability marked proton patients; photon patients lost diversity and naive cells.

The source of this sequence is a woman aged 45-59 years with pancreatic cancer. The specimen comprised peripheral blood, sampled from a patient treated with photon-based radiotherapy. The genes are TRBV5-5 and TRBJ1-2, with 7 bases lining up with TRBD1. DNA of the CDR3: TGTGCCAGCAGCCCCTGGACAGGCTGGGGTGGCTACACCTTC. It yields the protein CASSPWTGWGGYTF.